This T cell receptor beta chain was sequenced for a study of shared clonotypes between healthy human individuals. Of note for this clone: Within the sample, other DNA sequences also encode this same CDR3.

Germline V gene lookup returns CDR1 MNHEY and CDR2 SVGAGI. V was shortened by 2 bases and J by 4 bases, with 9 bases between the two germline ends. CDR3 length: 15 residues. Only in-frame clones appear in the TCRdb table, and some are missing; sequencing was by immunoSEQ multiplex PCR. The table lists over 2 million clones, around 95% of them singletons. The receptor was derived from a man younger than 30 in good health. The chain links TRBV6-5 to TRBJ1-6, with D unresolved. The sample was naive CD4+ T cells sorted from blood. Subset given: CD45RA+ positively selected. The CDR3 here is CASSYRGPYNSPLHF. The DNA of the CDR3 is TGTGCCAGCAGTTACCGCGGACCTTATAATTCACCCCTCCACTTT.